This entry features one T cell receptor (beta chain) sequence. Its antigen is unidentified. Sequencing was performed with immunoSEQ multiplex PCR; in TCRdb, only in-frame clones are kept and a portion is missing. In the table there are under 40,000 clones, around 80% of which are singletons. The source of the sample is a study of vaccination effects on CD4 cells after COVID-19. The trim removed 3 bases at V and 0 bases at J, leaving 3 bases unmatched. CDR1 and CDR2 from the germline V gene are SGHRS and YFSETQ. This CDR3 is 15 amino acids long. Antigen-specific CD4+ T cells were expanded (with viral peptide pools) by the ViraFEST assay ahead of sequencing. Culture proceeded for under twelve days, and CD4+ T cells were then isolated. Two doses of either BNT162b2 or mRNA-1273 were given to each participant.

The V call is TRBV5-1, the J call TRBJ1-3, with 7 positions matching TRBD1. Sequencing used CD4+ T cells from PBMCs cultured with HCoV-NL63 spike peptides, obtained after COVID-19 vaccination. The receptor comes from a human donor who received a COVID-19 vaccine. Some clones in this sample may be carry-over from other donors' samples. The CDR3 nucleotides read TGCGCCAGCAGCTGGACAGGACTCTCTGGAAACACCATATATTTT. Its protein product is CASSWTGLSGNTIYF.